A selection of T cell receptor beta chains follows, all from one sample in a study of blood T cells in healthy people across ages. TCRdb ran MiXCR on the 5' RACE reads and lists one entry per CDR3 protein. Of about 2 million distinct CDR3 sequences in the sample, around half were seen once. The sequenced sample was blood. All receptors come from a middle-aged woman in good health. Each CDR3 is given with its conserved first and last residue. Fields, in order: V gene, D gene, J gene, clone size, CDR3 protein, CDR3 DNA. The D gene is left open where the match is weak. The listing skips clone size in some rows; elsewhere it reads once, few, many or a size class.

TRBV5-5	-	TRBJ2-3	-	CASSLYRGISTDTQYF	TGTGCCAGCAGCTTGTATCGGGGAATTAGCACAGATACGCAGTATTTT
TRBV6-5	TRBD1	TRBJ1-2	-	CASSQGDRAIYGYTF	TGTGCCAGCAGTCAGGGGGACAGGGCCATTTATGGCTACACCTTC
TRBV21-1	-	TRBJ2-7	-	CASTHLKPKRNRVVYEQYF	TGTGCCAGCACCCACCTCAAACCTAAAAGAAACAGGGTTGTCTACGAGCAGTACTTC
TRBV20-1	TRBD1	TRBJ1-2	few	CSASTGQPYGYTF	TGCAGTGCTAGCACGGGACAGCCATATGGCTACACCTTC
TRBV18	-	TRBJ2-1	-	CASSPPEYNEQFF	TGTGCCAGCTCACCCCCTGAATACAATGAGCAGTTCTTC
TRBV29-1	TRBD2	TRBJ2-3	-	CSVEATSGPTDTQYF	TGCAGCGTTGAAGCTACTAGCGGACCCACAGATACGCAGTATTTT
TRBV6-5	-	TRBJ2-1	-	CASSLDSREQFF	TGTGCCAGCAGTCTCGACAGTCGCGAGCAGTTCTTC
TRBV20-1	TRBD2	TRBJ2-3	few	CSAGRGGDADTQYF	TGCAGTGCCGGGAGGGGGGGCGACGCAGATACGCAGTATTTT
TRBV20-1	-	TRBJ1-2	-	CSARDQGVYGYTF	TGCAGTGCTAGAGATCAGGGAGTCTATGGCTACACCTTC
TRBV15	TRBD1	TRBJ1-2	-	CATSGLGQGAFGYTF	TGTGCCACCAGCGGACTGGGACAGGGGGCGTTTGGCTACACCTTC
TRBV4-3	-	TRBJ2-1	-	CASSQDIGTAAGNEQFF	TGCGCCAGCAGCCAAGATATCGGGACCGCGGCGGGGAATGAGCAGTTCTTC
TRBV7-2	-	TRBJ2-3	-	CASSLVGGSGGNTQYF	TGTGCCAGCAGCTTAGTGGGGGGTTCCGGTGGGAATACGCAGTATTTT
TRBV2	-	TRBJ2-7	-	CASGRTVSSYNEQYF	TGTGCCAGTGGGAGGACGGTGAGCTCCTACAATGAGCAGTACTTC
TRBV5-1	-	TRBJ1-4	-	CASSFRGSTNEKLFF	TGCGCCAGCAGCTTCCGGGGGTCAACTAATGAAAAACTGTTTTTT
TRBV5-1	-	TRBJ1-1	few	CASRFLSDGLNTEAFF	TGCGCCAGCAGATTTCTGTCGGACGGACTCAACACTGAAGCTTTCTTT
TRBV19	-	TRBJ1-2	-	CASRPRGPYGYTF	TGTGCCAGTAGGCCCCGGGGGCCCTATGGCTACACCTTC
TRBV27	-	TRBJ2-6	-	CASSHEGPPSGANVRTF	TGTGCCAGCAGTCATGAGGGCCCCCCCTCTGGGGCCAACGTCCGGACTTTC
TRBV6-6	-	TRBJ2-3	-	CASSYNRDYTQYF	TGTGCCAGCAGTTATAACAGGGATTATACGCAGTATTTT
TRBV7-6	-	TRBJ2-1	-	CASSLGLEGPYNEQFF	TGTGCCAGCAGCTTAGGGTTGGAGGGTCCCTACAATGAGCAGTTCTTC
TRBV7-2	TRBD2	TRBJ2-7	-	CASSWSGETHEQYF	TGTGCCAGCAGTTGGAGCGGGGAAACCCACGAGCAGTACTTC
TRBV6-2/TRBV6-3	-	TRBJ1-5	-	CASRTPWQEENQPQHF	TGTGCCAGCAGAACACCGTGGCAGGAGGAAAATCAGCCCCAGCATTTT
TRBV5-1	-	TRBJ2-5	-	CASSLGFGGFQETQYF	TGCGCCAGCAGCTTGGGATTCGGAGGTTTCCAAGAGACCCAGTACTTC
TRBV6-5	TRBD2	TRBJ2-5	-	CASVGGAGETQYF	TGTGCCAGCGTCGGGGGGGCCGGAGAGACCCAGTACTTC
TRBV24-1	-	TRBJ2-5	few	CATSDPDKLETQYF	TGTGCCACCAGTGACCCCGATAAATTGGAGACCCAGTACTTC
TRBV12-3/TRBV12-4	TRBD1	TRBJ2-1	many	CASSFGQGDSYNEQFF	TGTGCCAGCAGTTTTGGTCAGGGGGACTCCTACAATGAGCAGTTCTTC
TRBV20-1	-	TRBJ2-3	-	CSARSAGTTPDTQYF	TGCAGTGCTAGGAGTGCTGGGACAACCCCCGATACGCAGTATTTT
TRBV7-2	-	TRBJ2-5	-	CASSPRPGSTPYQETQYF	TGTGCCAGCAGCCCCCGCCCAGGTTCAACACCCTACCAAGAGACCCAGTACTTC
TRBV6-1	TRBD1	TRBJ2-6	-	CASSGRDRGSTGANVLTF	TGTGCCAGCAGTGGTAGGGACAGGGGGTCTACTGGGGCCAACGTCCTGACTTTC
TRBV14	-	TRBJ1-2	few	CASSQDGARGNNGYTF	TGTGCCAGCAGCCAAGATGGGGCTCGGGGTAACAATGGCTACACCTTC
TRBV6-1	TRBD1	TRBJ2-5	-	CASSTGGWETQYF	TGTGCCAGCAGTACAGGGGGCTGGGAGACCCAGTACTTC
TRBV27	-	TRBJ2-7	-	CASSWRRDLPYEQYF	TGTGCCAGCAGTTGGCGAAGGGACCTTCCCTACGAGCAGTACTTC
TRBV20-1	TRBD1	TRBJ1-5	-	CSARLSGTGRGQPQHF	TGCAGTGCTAGACTGAGCGGGACAGGGAGGGGTCAGCCCCAGCATTTT
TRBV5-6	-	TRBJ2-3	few	CASSLGRGMTDTQYF	TGTGCCAGCAGCTTGGGTCGGGGTATGACAGATACGCAGTATTTT
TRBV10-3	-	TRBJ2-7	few	CAISEELARSYEQYF	TGTGCCATCAGTGAGGAGCTAGCGAGGTCCTACGAGCAGTACTTC
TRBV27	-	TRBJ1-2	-	CASSFFKGYGYTF	TGTGCCAGCAGTTTCTTCAAGGGCTATGGCTACACCTTC
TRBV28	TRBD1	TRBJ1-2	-	CASTTPGQNYGYTF	TGTGCCAGCACCACACCGGGACAGAACTATGGCTACACCTTC
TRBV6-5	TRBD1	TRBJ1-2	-	CASSADRGLVDGYTF	TGTGCCAGCAGTGCTGACAGGGGGCTCGTTGATGGCTACACCTTC
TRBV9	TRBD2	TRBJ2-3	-	CASSPSLAGYTDTQYF	TGTGCCAGCAGCCCCAGTCTAGCGGGGTACACAGATACGCAGTATTTT
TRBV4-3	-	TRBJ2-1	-	CASGYWGYNEQFF	TGCGCCAGCGGTTACTGGGGCTACAATGAGCAGTTCTTC
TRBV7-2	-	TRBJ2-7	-	CASSRRRENEQYF	TGTGCCAGCAGCCGAAGGAGAGAAAACGAGCAGTACTTC
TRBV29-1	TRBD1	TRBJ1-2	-	CSVEGIKETGNYGYTF	TGCAGCGTTGAAGGGATCAAAGAGACAGGGAACTATGGCTACACCTTC
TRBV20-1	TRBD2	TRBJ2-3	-	CSARETGLAYTDTQYF	TGCAGTGCTAGAGAGACGGGACTAGCGTACACAGATACGCAGTATTTT
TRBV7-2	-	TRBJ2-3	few	CASSTGTYTDTQYF	TGTGCCAGCAGCACAGGGACGTACACAGATACGCAGTATTTT
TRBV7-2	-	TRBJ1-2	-	CASSLSRVNSLLYGYTF	TGTGCCAGCAGCTTAAGTCGAGTAAACTCATTACTTTATGGCTACACCTTC
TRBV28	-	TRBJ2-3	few	CASTNLLYTDTQYF	TGTGCCAGCACCAACCTACTTTATACAGATACGCAGTATTTT
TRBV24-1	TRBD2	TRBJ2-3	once	CATSEYRAGRGDTQYF	TGTGCCACCAGTGAATATCGGGCGGGGAGGGGAGATACGCAGTATTTT
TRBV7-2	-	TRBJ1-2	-	CASSLAGEDWGYGYTF	TGTGCCAGCAGCTTAGCAGGGGAAGATTGGGGCTATGGCTACACCTTC
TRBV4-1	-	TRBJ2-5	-	CASSQAVTETQYF	TGCGCCAGCAGCCAAGCTGTGACGGAGACCCAGTACTTC
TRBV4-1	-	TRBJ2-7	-	CTSSQGGRGGYEQYF	TGCACCAGCAGCCAAGGGGGACGGGGCGGGTACGAGCAGTACTTC
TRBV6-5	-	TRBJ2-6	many	CASSYSGFSGANVLTF	TGTGCCAGCAGTTACTCTGGATTCTCTGGGGCCAACGTCCTGACTTTC
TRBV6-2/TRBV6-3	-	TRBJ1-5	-	CASSHRGSQNQPQHF	TGTGCCAGCAGCCACCGGGGGTCACAGAATCAGCCCCAGCATTTT
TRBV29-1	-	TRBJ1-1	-	CSGLGGEAFF	TGCAGCGGACTAGGGGGTGAAGCTTTCTTT
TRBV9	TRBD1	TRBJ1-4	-	CASNPGTVNEKLFF	TGTGCCAGCAATCCCGGGACAGTAAATGAAAAACTGTTTTTT
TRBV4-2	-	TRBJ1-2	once	CASSQEYYSNYGYTF	TGTGCCAGCAGCCAAGAATATTACAGTAACTATGGCTACACCTTC
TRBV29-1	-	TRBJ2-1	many	CSLGVRNNEQFF	TGCAGCCTGGGAGTTCGAAACAATGAGCAGTTCTTC
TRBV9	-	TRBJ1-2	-	CASSPYLGDEGYTF	TGTGCCAGCAGCCCCTACCTCGGCGATGAGGGCTACACCTTC